Each of the 14 T cell receptor beta chains below was sequenced from the same sample in a study of Ad26.COV2.S vaccination and SARS-CoV-2 variants. Treatment described: about 20 received Ad26.COV2.S at low or high dose, single or two shots; 5 received placebo; per-sample allocation not given. Day 63 after the first vaccine or placebo injection was the time point for sampling. The assay was immunoSEQ multiplex PCR, and TCRdb's table has in-frame clones only and misses some. Among fewer than 400,000 clones listed, about 88% were seen once. Sequencing was performed on peripheral blood, taken in a trial of Ad26.COV2.S vaccine versus placebo. These TCRs come from a person aged 18 to 59 who received the Ad26.COV2.S COVID-19 vaccine or a placebo.

CDR3 loop: CASRKFSNQPQHF. CDR3 coding DNA: TGTGCCAGTAGGAAGTTTAGCAATCAGCCCCAGCATTTT. V is TRBV19 and J is TRBJ1-5; no clear D. This CDR3 is built from 13 residues. The V gene lost 6 bases and the J gene lost 0 bases, with 6 bases spanning the gap. From germline, CDR1 is LNHDA and CDR2 SQIVND (reference sequence).

The chain links TRBV6-5 to TRBJ1-1; D uncertain. The CDR3 sequence is 13 residues long. CDR1 and CDR2 (germline): MNHEY, SVGAGI. Trimming took off 2 bases at V and 3 bases at J, with 7 bases between the two ends. CDR3 sequence reads: CASSYGLDTEAFF. The CDR3 coding sequence is TGTGCCAGCAGTTACGGCCTGGACACTGAAGCTTTCTTT.

The V call is TRBV7-8, the J call TRBJ2-3; 7 nucleotides match TRBD1. There are 14 residues in the CDR3. The germline CDR1 and CDR2 sequences are SGHVS and FQNEAQ. With 5 bases clipped from V and 2 bases from J, the junction kept 4 bases outside the gene matches. The CDR3 loop reads CASSHDRDTDTQYF. CDR3 coding DNA: TGTGCCAGCAGCCATGACAGGGACACAGATACGCAGTATTTT.

This clone has only one observation. This rearrangement joins TRBV2 to TRBJ1-1, with 7 positions matching TRBD1. The CDR3 length is 15 residues. V lost 4 bases and J lost 0; bases outside the gene matches: 5. Germline-derived CDR1 and CDR2 are SNHLY and FYNNEI. The CDR3 DNA is TGTGCCAGCAGTGCTCCCACAGGGGTGAACACTGAAGCTTTCTTT. This codes for CASSAPTGVNTEAFF.

V is TRBV9 and J is TRBJ2-1; 13 bases map to TRBD2. The V and J ends lost 4 bases and 3 bases, in that order; junction bases with no gene match: 7. There are 17 residues in the CDR3. CDR1 and CDR2 (germline): SGDLS, YYNGEE. The CDR3 loop reads CASSPRLAGGLYNEQFF. The CDR3 nucleotides are TGTGCCAGCAGCCCGCGACTAGCGGGGGGCCTCTACAATGAGCAGTTCTTC.

The chain recombines TRBV25-1 with TRBJ1-2, with D maybe TRBD1 (5 bases). Germline values: CDR1 MGHDK, CDR2 SYGVNS. The CDR3 is 14 amino acids. The V gene lost 9 bases and the J gene lost 2 bases, with 16 bases spanning the gap. This CDR3 reads CASRGGVGNYGYTF. CDR3 nucleotide sequence: TGTGCCAGTCGGGGGGGAGTAGGGAACTATGGCTACACCTTC.

The chain uses TRBV3-1 (or the pseudogene TRBV3-2) and TRBJ2-3, with D perhaps given as TRBD1 or TRBD2 (5 bases each). CDR1 and CDR2 from the germline V gene are LGHDT and YNNKEL (reference sequence). The CDR3 has 17 amino acids. Trimming took off 0 bases at V and 2 bases at J, with 15 bases between the two ends. CDR3 in amino acids: CASSQEWGGLPTDTQYF. Here the CDR3 DNA reads TGTGCCAGCAGCCAAGAGTGGGGCGGACTTCCCACAGATACGCAGTATTTT.

V is TRBV5-5 and J is TRBJ1-3, with D unclear. From germline, CDR1 is SGHKS and CDR2 YYEKEE (reference sequence). With 1 base removed from V and 4 bases from J, the gap between germline ends came to 12 bases. The CDR3 covers 15 residues. The CDR3 reads CASSLPGLGGNTIYF. CDR3 DNA sequence: TGTGCCAGCAGCTTGCCTGGATTGGGGGGAAACACCATATATTTT.

The V call is TRBV5-1, the J call TRBJ1-1; 8 bases line up with TRBD1. Germline CDR1 SGHRS, CDR2 YFSETQ. The V gene end was trimmed by 4 bases and the J gene end by 3 bases; junction bases not matched to a gene: 5. The CDR3 is 14 amino acids. In DNA form, the CDR3 reads TGCGCCAGCAGCACGCAGGGGGCGCACACTGAAGCTTTCTTT. Its protein product is CASSTQGAHTEAFF.

The rearrangement joins TRBV20-1 to TRBJ2-5; no clear D gene. V was shortened by 3 bases and J by 1 base, with 6 bases between the two germline ends. Germline V gene sequence: CDR1 DFQATT, CDR2 SNEGSKA (reference sequence). The CDR3 consists of 12 residues. The CDR3 nucleotides read TGCAGTGCTAGTACCGCCCAAGAGACCCAGTACTTC. It encodes CSASTAQETQYF.

The CDR3 DNA follows: TGTGCCAGCAGCACCGACAGGAACACTGAAGCTTTCTTT. Its translation is CASSTDRNTEAFF. V gene TRBV12-3 or TRBV12-4 combines with J gene TRBJ1-1; tentatively, D is TRBD1 (5 bases). V lost 6 bases and J lost 1, with 9 bases in between. The CDR3 totals 13 residues.

This clone showed up just once. This chain links TRBV6-1 with TRBJ2-5; 7 bases map to TRBD2. The CDR3 consists of 16 residues. The V and J ends lost 4 bases and 2 bases, in that order; junction bases with no gene match: 10. Germline V gives CDR1 MNHNS, CDR2 SASEGT. CDR3 sequence reads: CASSVLGGMGQETQYF. The CDR3 bases are TGTGCCAGCAGTGTCTTGGGGGGGATGGGGCAAGAGACCCAGTACTTC.

A single count supports this clone. V and J are TRBV3-1 (or the pseudogene TRBV3-2) and TRBJ1-1, with 7 bases aligning to TRBD1. Per germline, CDR1 LGHDT and CDR2 YNNKEL (reference sequence). V gave up 4 bases and J gave up 3 bases; unmatched junction bases: 8. This CDR3 is 15 amino acids long. The CDR3 DNA is TGTGCCAGCAGCCCATACCACACAGGGGACACTGAAGCTTTCTTT. Translation gives CASSPYHTGDTEAFF.

The chain combines TRBV6-1 with TRBJ1-2, with D perhaps TRBD1 (6 bases). With 4 bases removed from V and 7 bases from J, the gap between germline ends came to 22 bases. The CDR3 is 16 residues long. Germline CDR1 reads MNHNS; CDR2 reads SASEGT. DNA of the CDR3: TGTGCCAGCAGTGCCCAGAGGGGCAGGGGAGGCGGTGGCTACACCTTC. Translation gives CASSAQRGRGGGGYTF.